The 15 T cell receptor beta chains below all came from one sample that was sequenced in a study of T cells in Graves' hyperthyroidism and ophthalmopathy. From RNA transcripts, TCR beta CDR3 regions were amplified. The HTBI primer set served for first-round RT-PCR of the TCR CDR3. MiXCR, run by TCRdb on the multiplex PCR reads, gives a single entry per CDR3 protein. The profile shows about 360,000 distinct CDR3 sequences, approximately 13% of them singletons. The sequenced sample consisted of blood. The receptor source for this set is a man aged 30 to 45 with Graves' hyperthyroidism that later progressed to Graves' ophthalmopathy.

This clonotype has ten or more counts. The rearrangement uses TRBV12-3 or TRBV12-4 and TRBJ1-2, with a tentative D call TRBD1 (5 bases). The V gene lost 0 bases and the J gene lost 4 bases, with 9 bases spanning the gap. This CDR3 region has 14 residues. The CDR3 DNA is TGTGCCAGCAGTTTAGCGGGGACGGGCTATGGCTACACCTTC. Translating gives CASSLAGTGYGYTF.

This clonotype has just a few counts. The rearrangement uses TRBV9 and TRBJ1-5; D gene unclear. CDR3 size: 14 residues. The V gene lost 0 bases and the J gene lost 2 bases, with 6 bases spanning the gap. The germline V gene has CDR1 SGDLS and CDR2 YYNGEE. CDR3 nucleotides: TGTGCCAGCAGCGTAGGTAGGGGCAATCAGCCCCAGCATTTT. It translates to CASSVGRGNQPQHF.

This clonotype was seen only once. This may come from a read error, since a much larger clone is one base off. This chain uses TRBV20-1 with TRBJ1-6; 10 nucleotides align to TRBD1. With V trimmed by 8 bases and J by 7 bases, 8 bases remained unmatched. The CDR3 runs 14 residues. The germline gives CDR1 DFQATT, CDR2 SNEGSKA (reference sequence). CDR3 coding DNA: TGCAGTACCTCTCCGGGACAGGGGAATTCACCCCTCCACTTT. It codes for CSTSPGQGNSPLHF.

The chain is built from TRBV6-2 or TRBV6-3 and TRBJ2-1, with 11 bases that match TRBD2. Germline CDR1 is MNHEY and CDR2 is SVGEGT. Trimming cost V 6 bases and J 0 bases; bases outside gene matches: 16. The CDR3 is made up of 20 amino acids. The CDR3 reads CASSPRLAGLLKSSYNEQFF. Here the CDR3 DNA reads TGTGCCAGCAGCCCGAGACTAGCGGGGCTCCTCAAAAGCTCCTACAATGAGCAGTTCTTC.

This clonotype has a handful of counts. V usage is TRBV28 and J usage is TRBJ2-5; 10 bases line up with TRBD1. This CDR3 is 15 amino acids long. In germline, CDR1 is MDHEN, CDR2 SYDVKM. After removal of 1 base from V and 9 bases from J, the junction contained 8 bases not matched to a gene. The DNA for the CDR3 is TGTGCCAGCAGTTTATCGGGACAGGGGTCCGAGGCCCAGTACTTC. Amino acids: CASSLSGQGSEAQYF.

In this sample, this clonotype turned up many times. V usage is TRBV2 and J usage is TRBJ2-1, with D perhaps matching TRBD1 or TRBD2 (5 bases each). V gave up 4 bases and J gave up 4 bases, with 17 bases separating them. The CDR3 contains 16 residues. Germline CDR1 SNHLY, CDR2 FYNNEI. In DNA, the CDR3 is TGTGCCAGCAGTGGGCCAGGGAGTTCCCAATACAATGAGCAGTTCTTC. The encoded protein is CASSGPGSSQYNEQFF. Using reference TRBV2 and TRBJ2-1 for the parts outside the CDR3, the full variable domain is EPEVTQTPSHQVTQMGQEVILRCVPISNHLYFYWYRQILGQKVEFLVSFYNNEISEKSEIFDDQFSVERPDGSNFTLKIRSTKLEDSAMYFCASSGPGSSQYNEQFFGPGTRLTVL.

This clonotype was observed many times. The chain carries TRBV7-2 and TRBJ1-4; 7 bases are shared with TRBD1. Losses at the gene ends were 5 bases for V and 3 bases for J; bases not matched to a gene: 6. The length of the CDR3 is 15 residues. Germline-derived CDR1 and CDR2 are SGHTA and FQGNSA. CDR3 DNA: TGTGCCAGCAGCGGGCAGGGGGTACCTAATGAAAAACTGTTTTTT. This sequence encodes CASSGQGVPNEKLFF.

This clonotype was counted ten times or more. The J gene is TRBJ1-3, the V gene TRBV27; possible D gene TRBD1, 5 bases. The germline V and J ends were trimmed by 7 bases and 4 bases, with 17 bases remaining between them. Germline lookup yields CDR1 MNHEY and CDR2 SMNVEV (reference sequence). The CDR3 has 15 amino acids. CDR3 nucleotides: TGTGCCAGCAAACTGGGGGGGGACGGAGGAAACACCATATATTTT. Protein product: CASKLGGDGGNTIYF.

This clonotype was counted ten times or more. The rearrangement links TRBV6-6 to TRBJ2-7, with 7 bases aligning to TRBD2. The V gene end was trimmed by 0 bases and the J gene end by 3 bases; junction bases not matched to a gene: 5. This CDR3 has 15 amino acids. Germline lookup yields CDR1 MNHNY and CDR2 SVGAGI (reference sequence). DNA for the CDR3: TGTGCCAGCAGTTACTCGGGAGGGCTCCTCTACGAGCAGTACTTC. Its protein product is CASSYSGGLLYEQYF.

A note on this clonotype: The conserved phenylalanine or tryptophan is not found at the CDR3 terminus, so this likely reflects a read error. The chain is built from TRBV13 and TRBJ2-5; D is unclear. Trimming cost V 4 bases and J 5 bases, with 8 bases left between them. The CDR3 runs to 12 residues. The germline V gene encodes CDR1 PRHDT and CDR2 FYEKMQ (reference sequence). CDR3 protein: CASSSRRETQYL. CDR3 sequence (DNA): TGTGCCAGCAGCTCGAGGCGGGAGACCCAGTACCTC.

In its sample, this clonotype was seen many times. The V gene is TRBV2, the J gene TRBJ1-5; D may be TRBD1 (5 bases). The germline V gene encodes CDR1 SNHLY and CDR2 FYNNEI. The CDR3 has 13 amino acids. V shed 3 bases and J shed 5 bases, with 8 bases lying between them. CDR3 region: CASSEGRDQPQHF. DNA of the CDR3: TGTGCCAGCAGTGAGGGGCGGGATCAGCCCCAGCATTTT.

This clonotype has a count of ten or more. V usage is TRBV5-1 and J usage is TRBJ2-6; D is undetermined. V lost 0 bases and J lost 0, with 4 bases in between. The CDR3 is made up of 15 amino acids. Germline CDR1 is SGHRS and CDR2 is YFSETQ. CDR3: CASSLGNSGANVLTF. CDR3 bases: TGCGCCAGCAGCTTGGGCAACTCTGGGGCCAACGTCCTGACTTTC.

This clonotype occurred many times. The gene calls are TRBV11-3 and TRBJ2-1, with TRBD1 as a possible D gene (5 bases). From germline, CDR1 is SGHNT and CDR2 YENEEA. V lost 4 bases to trimming and J lost 9 bases, with 13 bases between them. CDR3 length: 13 amino acids. The CDR3 protein is CASSSTVLPEQFF. Written as DNA, the CDR3 is TGTGCCAGCAGCTCGACAGTTCTTCCTGAGCAGTTCTTC.

The sample holds one count of this clonotype. The chain combines TRBV7-2 with TRBJ1-6; D may be TRBD1 (5 bases). Trimming took off 9 bases at V and 4 bases at J, with 16 bases between the two ends. The CDR3 covers 15 residues. The V gene's germline CDR1 is SGHTA and CDR2 FQGNSA. CDR3 sequence reads: CASQGGSIYNSPLHF. DNA for the CDR3: TGTGCCAGTCAGGGAGGCTCCATATATAATTCACCCCTCCACTTT.

The table lists this clonotype with many counts. The V and J genes are TRBV6-5 and TRBJ2-7, with D perhaps being TRBD1 or TRBD2 (5 bases each). From germline, CDR1 is MNHEY and CDR2 SVGAGI. V was pared by 2 bases and J by 2 bases, with 10 bases between. This CDR3 has 14 amino acids. This CDR3 is CASSYGTAAYEQYF. The CDR3 coding sequence is TGTGCCAGCAGTTACGGGACCGCCGCCTACGAGCAGTACTTC.